This TCR beta chain was observed in a study of CD8+ T cells in alopecia areata listed by TCRdb under 2018. Describing the broader study: The treated patients took part in an open-label pilot trial in which moderate-to-severe alopecia areata was treated with oral tofacitinib at 5 to 10 mg twice daily. Tofacitinib was given for 6 to 18 months, followed by 6 months of follow-up off drug to assess delayed response and recurrence. Disease severity in treated patients was measured with the SALT score, which quantifies the percentage of affected scalp surface area. The study used high-throughput TCRbeta sequencing to examine T cell clonal expansion in alopecia areata, in both the C3H/HeJ mouse model and human patients. Scalp tissue and sorted CD4+ and CD8+ peripheral blood T cells from patchy and totalis/universalis alopecia areata patients and from healthy controls were covered by human TCRbeta sequencing. Tofacitinib-treated patients had biopsies at baseline and at 4 and 24 weeks of treatment, with a later scalp biopsy in several patients. Scalp clonality was compared among normal scalp (n=4), patchy alopecia areata scalp (n=8), and alopecia totalis/universalis scalp (n=8). RNA came from the PAXgene miRNA kit for fixed scalp, the miRNeasy kit for PBMCs, and the RNeasy kit for mouse skin. TCRbeta CDR3 regions were amplified by immunoSEQ multiplex PCR with 35 Vbeta forward and 13 Jbeta reverse primers.

This clone came up a few times. Its specific antigen is unknown. No base quality information exists; no much larger clone differs at one position. In light of the paper, this sample's time point label describes: around 4 weeks on oral tofacitinib. Interpreted using the paper, the treatment or condition label stands for: oral pan-JAK inhibitor, 5-10 mg twice daily. From alopecia areata patients, peripheral blood was collected along with lesional scalp punch biopsies. PBMCs were isolated by density centrifugation and stained for CD3, CD4 and CD8, after which CD4+ and CD8+ T cells were sorted on a FACSAria. V is shortened by 0 bases, J by 7 bases, and the region joining them spans 7 bases. From a lookup of the germline V gene, CDR1 and CDR2 are ENHRY and SYGVKD. From the cysteine up to the phenylalanine, the CDR3 has a length of 13 residues. The CDR3 DNA has 39 bases and is translated from base 1. Library preparation was by the immunoSEQ multiplex PCR assay. To provide template for TCR sequencing, every sample had RNA extracted and reverse transcribed into cDNA. SuperScript III was used to make first-strand cDNA, primed with a 2:1 mix of oligo-dT and random hexamers. A synthetic immune receptor repertoire was used to assess amplification bias, and residual bias was removed computationally. Turning to the authors' computational methods: Raw reads were preprocessed for error removal, and CDR3 was defined according to IMGT conventions as running from the conserved cysteine to phenylalanine. Clonality was computed as 1 minus the Shannon entropy, with the entropy normalized by log2 of the number of productive unique TCRs. Whether each scalp clone was CD4 or CD8 was inferred by checking scalp TCRbeta sequences against the CD4 and CD8 repertoires from sorted blood. The table comes from immuneACCESS by way of TCRdb, which keeps in-frame sequences with V and J called. Part of the clones is missing from these tables; in studies checked, under half for an unresolved V gene and the rest for unknown reasons. V and J calls and clone size are as listed in that table; D and trimming were resolved from the DNA. This sample holds 130,000 to 150,000 clones; approximately 85% were observed only once. Approximately 25% of the sample lies in the top ten.

What the authors observed across the whole study: During tofacitinib treatment, many expanded lesional clones stuck around in both scalp and blood, and this persistence may partly explain why relapse happens after treatment is stopped. Compared with normal scalp, lesional scalp had higher clonality and more expanded CD8+ clones, particularly in alopecia totalis/universalis, a pattern that suggests antigenic drive. Shared TCR sequences between patients were less evident than in mice, which may be partly attributable to HLA diversity in the patient population. The treated cohort was small, with a single nonresponder, so links between baseline CD8+ expansion and response need larger studies. Tofacitinib significantly decreased scalp clonality and the number of expanded CD8+ clones among the top 100 scalp clones. Resident alphabeta T cells in normal human skin are also sequenced, complicating scalp TCR repertoire analysis, unlike mouse skin dominated by gammadelta T cells.

Sample: CD8+ T cells sorted from blood, taken at week 4, from a patient treated with tofacitinib. The sequence derives from a human donor with alopecia areata. The chain is assembled from TRBV10-3 and TRBJ2-1, with no D gene named confidently. The nucleotide sequence is TGTGCCATCAGTGAGTCGAAAATAAATGAGCAGTTCTTC. Its translation is CAISESKINEQFF.